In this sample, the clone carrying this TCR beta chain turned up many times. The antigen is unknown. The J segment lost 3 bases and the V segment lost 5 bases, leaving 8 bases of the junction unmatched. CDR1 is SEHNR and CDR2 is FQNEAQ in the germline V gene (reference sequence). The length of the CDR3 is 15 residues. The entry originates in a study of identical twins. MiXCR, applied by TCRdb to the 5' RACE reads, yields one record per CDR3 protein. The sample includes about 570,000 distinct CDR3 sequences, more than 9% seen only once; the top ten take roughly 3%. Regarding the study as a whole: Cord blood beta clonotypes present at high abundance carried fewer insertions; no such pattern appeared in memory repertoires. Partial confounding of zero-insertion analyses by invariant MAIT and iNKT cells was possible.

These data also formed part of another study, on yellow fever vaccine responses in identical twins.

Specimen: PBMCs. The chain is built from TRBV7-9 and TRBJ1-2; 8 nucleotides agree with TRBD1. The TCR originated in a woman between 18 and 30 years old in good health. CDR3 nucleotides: TGTGCCAGCAGCACACGGACAGGGCCGGACTATGGCTACACCTTC. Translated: CASSTRTGPDYGYTF.